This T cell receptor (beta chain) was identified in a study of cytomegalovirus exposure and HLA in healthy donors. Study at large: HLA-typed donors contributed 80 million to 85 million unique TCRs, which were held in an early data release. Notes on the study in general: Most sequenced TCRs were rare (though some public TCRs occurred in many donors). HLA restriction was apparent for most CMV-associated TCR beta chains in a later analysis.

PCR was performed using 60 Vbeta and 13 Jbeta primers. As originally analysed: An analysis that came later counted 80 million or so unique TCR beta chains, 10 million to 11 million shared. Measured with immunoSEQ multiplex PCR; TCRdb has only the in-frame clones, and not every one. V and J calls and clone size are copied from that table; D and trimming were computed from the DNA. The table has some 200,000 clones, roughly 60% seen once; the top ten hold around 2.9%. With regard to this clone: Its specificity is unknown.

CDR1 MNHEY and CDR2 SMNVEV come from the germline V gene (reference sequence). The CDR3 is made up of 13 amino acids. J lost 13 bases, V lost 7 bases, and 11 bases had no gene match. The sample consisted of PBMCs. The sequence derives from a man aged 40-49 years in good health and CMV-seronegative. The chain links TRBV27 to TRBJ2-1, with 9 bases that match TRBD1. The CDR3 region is CASTYRDRAIQFF. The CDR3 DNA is TGTGCCAGCACCTACCGGGACAGGGCAATCCAGTTCTTC.